This TCR beta chain emerged from a study of beta chain features in type 1 diabetes. Study-level findings and limits: Patients with type 1 diabetes showed fewer VDJ junction insertions and more deletions.

TCRB transcripts that were expressed got sequenced, as all of the isolated RNA had been reverse transcribed. The method was immunoSEQ multiplex PCR; TCRdb's version includes in-frame clones alone and lacks a portion of them. The sample yields 900,000 or so clones, 17% seen once. This clone was seen a few times. Its antigen is still unknown. Germline V lookup: CDR1 MDHEN, CDR2 SYDVKM. The ends lost 7 bases at V and 2 bases at J; junction bases unmatched: 5. CDR3 length: 15 amino acids. The sample was naive CD4+ T cells from blood. The chain is built from TRBV28 and TRBJ2-7, with TRBD2 matching over 13 bases. The receptor's source is a woman aged 18-35 years in good health. The CDR3 nucleotides read TGTGCCAGCACCACTAGCGGGAGGGGGGCCTACGAGCAGTACTTC. Translated, it gives CASTTSGRGAYEQYF.